The 14 T cell receptor beta chains reported below all come from one sample, sequenced in a study of blood T cell repertoires in COVID-19. Clones were read by immunoSEQ multiplex PCR, and TCRdb kept only the in-frame ones, dropping some. Of 250,000 to 350,000 clones detected, 85% to 90% appear once; the ten largest clones hold around 4%. Sequences were obtained from peripheral blood. The source is a woman aged 45-59 years with active or convalescent COVID-19.

The J gene is TRBJ1-1, the V gene TRBV7-8; the D is unclear. Trimming removed 1 base at V and 5 bases at J, with 5 bases between. CDR1 and CDR2 (germline): SGHVS, FQNEAQ. The CDR3 runs 12 residues. CDR3 loop: CASSLVQTEAFF. DNA of the CDR3: TGTGCCAGCAGCTTAGTTCAAACTGAAGCTTTCTTT.

This rearrangement joins TRBV9 to TRBJ2-7; D uncertain. This CDR3 has 15 residues. V shed 2 bases and J shed 0 bases, with 12 bases lying between them. Germline lookup yields CDR1 SGDLS and CDR2 YYNGEE. The CDR3 region is CASSVQASPSYEQYF. CDR3 in DNA: TGTGCCAGCAGCGTCCAGGCGTCCCCCTCCTACGAGCAGTACTTC.

Of note for this clone: The junction departs from germline at one end; a sequencing error may be responsible. This chain connects TRBV7-7 to TRBJ2-7; weak D call: TRBD1 (6 bases). Germline V gene sequence: CDR1 SSHAT, CDR2 FNYEAQ (reference sequence). The CDR3 loop spans 15 amino acids. The chain's CDR3 is CASSLGPGASYEQYF. The CDR3 region has the DNA TGTGCTAGCAGCTTAGGACCAGGGGCCTCGTACGAGCAGTACTTC.

This chain uses TRBV5-1 with TRBJ2-1; 9 positions match TRBD1. Germline V gene data show CDR1 as SGHRS and CDR2 as YFSETQ. Germline trimming cut 6 bases from V and 8 bases from J; bases unmatched to any gene: 6. The CDR3 runs to 13 residues. The CDR3 DNA sequence: TGCGCCAGCATTCCGGACAGGGGCGATGAGCAGTTCTTC. Its translation: CASIPDRGDEQFF.

This chain joins TRBV18 and TRBJ1-1, with 10 bases aligning to TRBD1. V lost 4 bases, J lost 2 bases, and 1 base stayed unmatched. The CDR3 sequence is 14 residues long. Germline values: CDR1 KGHSH, CDR2 LQKENI. The CDR3 is CASSRDRGNTEAFF. DNA of the CDR3: TGTGCCAGCTCACGGGACAGGGGAAACACTGAAGCTTTCTTT.

The rearrangement links TRBV19 to TRBJ1-1; TRBD1 aligns across 11 bases. There are 17 residues in the CDR3. V dropped 4 bases and J dropped 5; count of bases not matched to a gene: 12. CDR1 is LNHDA and CDR2 is SQIVND in the germline V gene (reference sequence). In nucleotides, the CDR3 is TGTGCCAGTAGTACTGGACAGGGGGCGCCCAGAGGTACTGAAGCTTTCTTT. Its protein is CASSTGQGAPRGTEAFF.

This clone was counted between two and nine times. This CDR3 reads CSVVTGGAGQPQHF. DNA for the CDR3: TGCAGCGTGGTTACAGGGGGCGCGGGACAGCCCCAGCATTTT. This rearrangement joins TRBV29-1 to TRBJ1-5; TRBD1 agrees at 9 bases. Germline V gives CDR1 SQVTM, CDR2 ANQGSEA. The CDR3 runs 14 residues. J gave up 7 bases and V 6 bases, and 10 bases lay outside the gene matches.

The chain has TRBV30 and TRBJ1-3, with 7 bases lining up with TRBD1. The V segment lost 6 bases and the J segment 0 bases; nucleotides outside the gene matches: 8. Germline lookup yields CDR1 GTSNPN and CDR2 SVGIG (reference sequence). The CDR3 loop spans 15 amino acids. CDR3 bases: TGTGCCTGTATGGACAGGCCACACTCTGGAAACACCATATATTTT. Its protein is CACMDRPHSGNTIYF.

The chain is built from TRBV19 and TRBJ1-1, with 7 nucleotides matching TRBD1. Germline loops: CDR1 LNHDA, CDR2 SQIVND (reference sequence). The CDR3 spans 14 residues. V lost 6 bases and J lost 0; bases outside the gene matches: 4. In DNA form, the CDR3 reads TGTGCCAGTAGCCTGGGACAGATGAACACTGAAGCTTTCTTT. Amino acids: CASSLGQMNTEAFF.

The gene calls are TRBV7-8 and TRBJ1-2; TRBD1 agrees at 7 bases. This CDR3 region has 13 residues. Germline trimming cut 4 bases from V and 4 bases from J; bases unmatched to any gene: 3. Germline-derived CDR1 and CDR2 are SGHVS and FQNEAQ. As DNA, the CDR3 is TGTGCCAGCAGCTCGGGACAGACCTATGGCTACACCTTC. It specifies CASSSGQTYGYTF.

Of note for this clone: At the DNA level, this CDR3 is encoded by other sequences in the same sample as well. This chain uses TRBV28 with TRBJ1-3, with D unclear. Germline V gives CDR1 MDHEN, CDR2 SYDVKM. The length of the CDR3 is 14 residues. V gave up 2 bases and J gave up 1 base, with 6 bases separating them. CDR3 protein: CASSLRESGNTIYF. The CDR3 nucleotides are TGTGCCAGCAGTTTAAGAGAATCTGGAAACACCATATATTTT.

The V call is TRBV5-1, the J call TRBJ1-1; the match to TRBD1 covers 9 bases. The CDR3 sequence is 15 residues long. V dropped 5 bases and J dropped 0; count of bases not matched to a gene: 5. CDR1 SGHRS and CDR2 YFSETQ come from the germline V gene. CDR3 sequence (DNA): TGCGCCAGCAGACCGGGGGACAGGGTGAACACTGAAGCTTTCTTT. This encodes CASRPGDRVNTEAFF.

This chain connects TRBV21-1 to TRBJ1-5; the table's D call of TRBD1 was not tested on the DNA. TRBV21-1 is a pseudogene. CDR3 size: 14 residues. The CDR3 DNA follows: TGTGCCAGCAGCCTTCGACAGGGGATAAAGCCCCAGCATTTT. Amino acid sequence: CASSLRQGIKPQHF.

In regard to this clone: Other nucleotide sequences from this sample produce the same CDR3. This chain links TRBV27 with TRBJ1-2; a possible D gene is TRBD1 (5 bases). V lost 2 bases to trimming and J lost 6 bases, with 10 bases between them. Per the germline V gene, CDR1 is MNHEY and CDR2 is SMNVEV (reference sequence). This CDR3 is built from 13 residues. The CDR3 DNA sequence: TGTGCCAGCAGTTTACGGGGGAGGGATGGCTACACCTTC. This codes for CASSLRGRDGYTF.